The clone carrying this T cell receptor (beta chain) was recorded many times. Its antigen is as yet unknown. The CDR3 extends over 14 amino acids. V shed 5 bases and J 5 bases; nucleotides not matched to a gene: 5. Per germline, CDR1 SGHTA and CDR2 FQGTGA. These data are taken from a study of T cell repertoires in cytomegalovirus infection. Study information: Indications of both CMV infection and matching HLA type were provided by public TCR beta signatures. Study-wide findings and caveats: The ex vivo response was dominated by HLA-C-restricted CMV-specific TCR beta clonotypes.

A single record per CDR3 protein comes from TCRdb applying MiXCR to the reads. The sample yields under 95,000 distinct CDR3 sequences, over 3.5% seen once. The receptor's source is a human donor in good health (CMV status not recorded). Some clones in this sample may be carry-over from other donors' samples. Material for sequencing was PBMCs. This chain links TRBV7-3 with TRBJ2-1, with 8 nucleotides matching TRBD2. This CDR3 reads CASSPHGRDNEQFF. The CDR3 DNA reads as TGTGCCAGCAGCCCACACGGGAGGGACAATGAGCAGTTCTTC.